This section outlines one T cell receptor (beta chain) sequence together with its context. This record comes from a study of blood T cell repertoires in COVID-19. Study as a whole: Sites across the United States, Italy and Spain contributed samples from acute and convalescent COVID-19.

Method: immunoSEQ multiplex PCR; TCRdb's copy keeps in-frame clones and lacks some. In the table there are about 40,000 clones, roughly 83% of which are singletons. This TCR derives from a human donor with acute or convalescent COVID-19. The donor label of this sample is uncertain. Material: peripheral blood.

The CDR3 nucleotides are TGTGCCAGCAGTAAAACAGGGGGCGCCGATGGCTACACCTTC. It codes for CASSKTGGADGYTF. The chain carries TRBV6-5 and TRBJ1-2; 9 bases are a match to TRBD1. The CDR3 sequence is 14 residues long. Trimming at V came to 5 bases and at J to 6 bases, leaving 7 bases not matched to a gene. The germline V gene has CDR1 MNHEY and CDR2 SVGAGI.